The 24 T cell receptor beta chains below were found in one sample sequenced in a study of identical twins. MiXCR, applied by TCRdb to the 5' RACE reads, yields one record per CDR3 protein. This table has approximately 550,000 distinct CDR3 sequences, 20% to 25% appearing once. These data were also filed under a second study, of yellow fever vaccine responses in identical twins.

The specimen sequenced was CD4+ T cells sorted from blood. The receptors come from a woman aged 18-35 years in good health.

This clonotype was observed a few times. The chain couples TRBV6-1 to TRBJ2-7; weak D call: TRBD1 (5 bases). This CDR3 has 15 residues. V was shortened by 0 bases and J by 2 bases, with 11 bases between the two germline ends. Germline V gene data show CDR1 as MNHNS and CDR2 as SASEGT. The DNA for the CDR3 is TGTGCCAGCAGTGAAGCATCAGGGAACCCCTACGAGCAGTACGTC. Translated: CASSEASGNPYEQYV.

This clonotype turned up a few times. CDR3 in DNA: TGCGCCAGTAGGCCTGGGGGGGCTGACACCGGGGAGCTGTTTTTT. Translating it yields CASRPGGADTGELFF. The gene calls are TRBV5-1 and TRBJ2-2, with D possibly TRBD2 on 7 matching bases. Germline V gene sequence: CDR1 SGHRS, CDR2 YFSETQ. The CDR3 contains 15 residues. Trimming removed 8 bases from V and 3 bases from J, with 17 bases in between.

There are a few counts of this clonotype. This chain links TRBV3-1 with TRBJ1-1; tentatively, D is TRBD1 (6 bases). The CDR3 length is 15 residues. The V end was cut by 1 base, the J end by 1 base, with 10 bases between. Germline assignment: CDR1 LGHDT and CDR2 YNNKEL (reference sequence). The CDR3 DNA is TGTGCCAGCAGCCAAGTACAGGGTCGGAACACTGAAGCTTTCTTT. Translation gives CASSQVQGRNTEAFF.

The chain employs TRBV25-1 and TRBJ2-2; 12 bases are shared with TRBD1. Germline CDR1 reads MGHDK; CDR2 reads SYGVNS. This CDR3 region has 20 residues. The junction had 14 bases not matched to a gene; V was cut back by 1 base and J by 5 bases. The DNA for the CDR3 is TGTGCCAGCAGTGAATTGGGGGGACAGGGGGCTTTCGGGGTAACCGGGGAGCTGTTTTTT. Protein sequence: CASSELGGQGAFGVTGELFF.

The chain uses TRBV28 and TRBJ1-5; no clear D gene. There are 13 residues in the CDR3. The V gene lost 4 bases and the J gene lost 5 bases, with 9 bases spanning the gap. Looked up from germline, CDR1 is MDHEN and CDR2 is SYDVKM. The CDR3 sequence: CASSSTRDQPQHF. In DNA form, the CDR3 reads TGTGCCAGCAGTTCCACCCGGGATCAGCCCCAGCATTTT.

This clonotype occurred a few times. The rearrangement links TRBV20-1 to TRBJ1-4, with D possibly TRBD1 on 6 matching bases. Germline CDR1 and CDR2: DFQATT and SNEGSKA (reference sequence). The CDR3 consists of 15 residues. Trimming removed 2 bases at V and 4 bases at J, with 14 bases between. This CDR3 is CSARTGGQSNEKLFF. The CDR3 coding sequence is TGCAGTGCTAGAACCGGTGGACAGAGTAATGAAAAACTGTTTTTT.

The V and J genes are TRBV28 and TRBJ1-5; 8 nucleotides match TRBD1. V gave up 10 bases and J gave up 11 bases; unmatched junction bases: 10. The CDR3 totals 12 residues. The V gene's germline CDR1 is MDHEN and CDR2 SYDVKM. CDR3 bases: TGTGCCATCCGACAGGGGCAAAAGACCCAGCATTTT. Protein product: CAIRQGQKTQHF.

This chain joins TRBV7-2 and TRBJ1-2, with D unresolved. The CDR3 runs 15 residues. V dropped 5 bases and J dropped 3 bases, with 16 bases sitting between them. Germline V gene lookup returns CDR1 SGHTA and CDR2 FQGNSA. The CDR3 coding sequence is TGTGCCAGCAGCCCCGGATCACAGAGATACTATGGCTACACCTTC. It is translated as CASSPGSQRYYGYTF.

This chain links TRBV12-3 or TRBV12-4 with TRBJ2-7; 9 bases are a match to TRBD2. Trimming cost V 1 base and J 3 bases; bases outside gene matches: 13. This CDR3 is 18 amino acids long. CDR3 sequence (DNA): TGTGCCAGCAGTTTAGGAGTGCGGGGACTAGCAGTTCACTACGAGCAGTACGTC. It yields the protein CASSLGVRGLAVHYEQYV.

The V gene is TRBV11-1, the J gene TRBJ1-4; D unclear. The CDR3 sequence is 16 residues long. V lost 3 bases to trimming and J lost 2 bases, with 13 bases between them. From germline, CDR1 is SGHAT and CDR2 FQDESV (reference sequence). CDR3 in amino acids: CASSLNGGITNEKLFF. In DNA form, the CDR3 reads TGTGCCAGCAGCTTGAACGGAGGGATCACTAATGAAAAACTGTTTTTT.

This chain connects TRBV14 to TRBJ1-3; D is uncertain. The CDR3 runs 12 residues. The V gene lost 2 bases and the J gene lost 4 bases, with 3 bases spanning the gap. In germline, CDR1 is SGHDN, CDR2 FVKESK. CDR3 nucleotides: TGTGCCAGCAGCCAATACGGAAACACCATATATTTT. This translates into CASSQYGNTIYF. Drawing the rest from reference TRBV14 and TRBJ1-3, the complete variable domain is EAGVTQFPSHSVIEKGQTVTLRCDPISGHDNLYWYRRVMGKEIKFLLHFVKESKQDESGMPNNRFLAERTGGTYSTLKVQPAELEDSGVYFCASSQYGNTIYFGEGSWLTVV.

The chain links TRBV11-3 to TRBJ2-3; TRBD2 matches at 8 bases. This CDR3 has 16 residues. Unmatched junction bases numbered 6, after V lost 2 bases and J lost 2 bases. Germline V gene data show CDR1 as SGHNT and CDR2 as YENEEA. The chain's CDR3 is CASSLSSGGLTDTQYF. The DNA for the CDR3 is TGTGCCAGCAGCTTATCCAGCGGGGGACTCACAGATACGCAGTATTTT.

The chain links TRBV5-1 to TRBJ1-6; 10 positions match TRBD1. With 0 bases clipped from V and 9 bases from J, the junction kept 3 bases outside the gene matches. This CDR3 spans 15 amino acids. CDR1 SGHRS and CDR2 YFSETQ come from the germline V gene. For the CDR3, the DNA is TGCGCCAGCAGCTTGGCGGGACAGGGGTCTTCACCCCTCCACTTT. Translation gives CASSLAGQGSSPLHF.

This clonotype was recorded once. The chain carries TRBV19 and TRBJ2-6; 9 bases match TRBD1. The J segment lost 4 bases and the V segment lost 7 bases, leaving 17 bases of the junction unmatched. CDR1 and CDR2 (germline): LNHDA, SQIVND (reference sequence). The CDR3 covers 19 residues. CDR3 residues: CASTSIWGQGRGGANVLTF. For the CDR3, the DNA is TGTGCCAGTACCAGTATATGGGGACAGGGCCGAGGGGGGGCCAACGTCCTGACTTTC.

This clonotype was seen a handful of times. V is TRBV10-3 and J is TRBJ2-6; possible D gene TRBD2, 7 bases. This CDR3 is 16 amino acids long. Germline lookup yields CDR1 ENHRY and CDR2 SYGVKD. V was pared by 5 bases and J by 1 base, with 12 bases between. The CDR3 protein is CAISNREGSGANVLTF. The CDR3 nucleotides read TGTGCCATCAGTAACAGGGAGGGATCTGGGGCCAACGTCCTGACTTTC.

This clonotype was detected only a few times. The chain has TRBV7-6 and TRBJ2-1; 11 bases match TRBD1. The CDR3 extends over 16 amino acids. Germline V gene data show CDR1 as SGHVS and CDR2 as FNYEAQ. Unmatched junction bases numbered 4, after V lost 0 bases and J lost 6 bases. Written as DNA, the CDR3 is TGTGCCAGCAGCTTAGCGGGGACAGGGGGAGTCAATGAGCAGTTCTTC. Translating gives CASSLAGTGGVNEQFF.

The chain combines TRBV3-1 with TRBJ2-2; TRBD2 matches at 11 bases. Losses at the gene ends were 3 bases for V and 6 bases for J; bases not matched to a gene: 3. Germline loops: CDR1 LGHDT, CDR2 YNNKEL (reference sequence). CDR3 length: 15 residues. The DNA of the CDR3 is TGTGCCAGCAGCCATACTAGCGGGAGACCCGGGGAGCTGTTTTTT. Translated, it gives CASSHTSGRPGELFF.

This clonotype was recorded at least ten times. V usage is TRBV24-1 and J usage is TRBJ2-1; D gene unclear. The CDR3 has 11 residues. Germline V lookup: CDR1 KGHDR, CDR2 SFDVKD. With 2 bases removed from V and 8 bases from J, the gap between germline ends came to 3 bases. CDR3 sequence (DNA): TGTGCCACCAGTGATTACTATGAGCAGTTCTTC. It codes for CATSDYYEQFF.

The rearrangement joins TRBV6-1 to TRBJ2-3; 9 bases are a match to TRBD2. The ends lost 6 bases at V and 1 base at J; junction bases unmatched: 8. Per the germline V gene, CDR1 is MNHNS and CDR2 is SASEGT. The CDR3 extends over 16 amino acids. In nucleotides, the CDR3 is TGTGCCAGCAGAGGCGGGGGGGCCGCTGGCACAGATACGCAGTATTTT. Translation gives CASRGGGAAGTDTQYF.

This clonotype was seen once. The rearrangement links TRBV28 to TRBJ2-2; TRBD1 agrees at 7 bases. CDR3 length: 14 residues. V lost 8 bases and J lost 1; bases outside the gene matches: 4. The germline gives CDR1 MDHEN, CDR2 SYDVKM. CDR3 sequence (DNA): TGTGCCAGCCTGGGACAGTTGAACACCGGGGAGCTGTTTTTT. Its translation: CASLGQLNTGELFF.

In this sample, this clonotype turned up a few times. This rearrangement joins TRBV20-1 to TRBJ1-2; TRBD1 aligns across 11 bases. J lost 7 bases, V lost 4 bases, and 8 bases had no gene match. Germline V lookup: CDR1 DFQATT, CDR2 SNEGSKA (reference sequence). The CDR3 consists of 14 residues. The DNA for the CDR3 is TGCAGTGCTAACTTGGACAGGGGGCACTCTGGCTACACCTTC. Its protein product is CSANLDRGHSGYTF.

The rearrangement uses TRBV6-1 and TRBJ2-3, with 8 bases fitting TRBD1. V was pared by 5 bases and J by 4 bases, with 5 bases of the junction left unmatched. The CDR3 length is 14 residues. In germline, CDR1 is MNHNS, CDR2 SASEGT. As DNA, the CDR3 is TGTGCCAGCAGTAGAGCGACAGGGGCAGATACGCAGTATTTT. Its protein product is CASSRATGADTQYF.

This clonotype was counted ten times or more. V is TRBV12-3 or TRBV12-4 and J is TRBJ2-7; 11 bases are a match to TRBD2. CDR3 length equals 15 residues. V lost 4 bases to trimming and J lost 2 bases; unmatched junction nucleotides: 4. CDR3 loop: CASSYTSGGPYEQYF. The CDR3 DNA follows: TGTGCCAGCAGTTATACTAGCGGGGGTCCCTACGAGCAGTACTTC.

The J gene is TRBJ1-1, the V gene TRBV7-9; 10 nucleotides line up with TRBD1. The germline CDR1 and CDR2 sequences are SEHNR and FQNEAQ (reference sequence). V trimming: 5 bases; J trimming: 3 bases; junction bases outside the gene matches: 9. The CDR3 sequence is 16 residues long. The CDR3 is CASSRQGALRDTEAFF. In nucleotides, the CDR3 is TGTGCCAGCAGCCGACAGGGGGCCCTAAGGGACACTGAAGCTTTCTTT.